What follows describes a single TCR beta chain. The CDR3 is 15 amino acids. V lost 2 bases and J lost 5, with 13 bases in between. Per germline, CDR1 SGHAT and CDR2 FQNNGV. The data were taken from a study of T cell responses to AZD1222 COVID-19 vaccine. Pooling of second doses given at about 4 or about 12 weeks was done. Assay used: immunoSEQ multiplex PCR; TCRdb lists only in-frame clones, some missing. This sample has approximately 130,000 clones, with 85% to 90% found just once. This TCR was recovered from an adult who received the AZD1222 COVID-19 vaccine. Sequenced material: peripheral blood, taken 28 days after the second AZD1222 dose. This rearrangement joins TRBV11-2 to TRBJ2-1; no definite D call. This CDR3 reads CASSLFGDPDNEQFF. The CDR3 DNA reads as TGTGCCAGCAGCTTATTCGGAGACCCCGACAATGAGCAGTTCTTC.